One sample yielded the 32 T cell receptor beta chains listed below, sequenced in a study of T-cell memory formation after mild COVID-19. TCRdb re-called the 5' RACE reads with MiXCR, one entry per CDR3 protein. The sample yields about 250,000 distinct CDR3 sequences, over 15% seen once. Sequencing was carried out using PBMCs or a T cell subset sorted from them (not recorded which). Receptor source: a man younger than 35 who had mild COVID-19 (a few samples of this study predate the infection). Cell type and time point are not known.

Ten or more counts support this clonotype. The V call is TRBV5-1, the J call TRBJ2-3, with unresolved D. Germline CDR1 and CDR2: SGHRS and YFSETQ. Between the trimmed V and J ends, which lost 0 bases and 4 bases, there was a span of 6 bases. The CDR3 consists of 13 residues. The CDR3 is CASSLGEADTQYF. The CDR3 DNA reads as TGCGCCAGCAGCTTGGGAGAGGCAGATACGCAGTATTTT.

The V call is TRBV5-1, the J call TRBJ2-7; TRBD1 is a possible D gene (6 bases). V was shortened by 2 bases and J by 0 bases, with 12 bases between the two germline ends. From germline, CDR1 is SGHRS and CDR2 YFSETQ. The length of the CDR3 is 15 residues. The CDR3 region is CASSFGQSYSYEQYF. The CDR3 DNA follows: TGCGCCAGCAGCTTCGGACAGTCCTACTCCTACGAGCAGTACTTC. Based on the CDR3 plus reference TRBV5-1 and TRBJ2-7, the full variable domain is KAGVTQTPRYLIKTRGQQVTLSCSPISGHRSVSWYQQTPGQGLQFLFEYFSETQRNKGNFPGRFSGRQFSNSRSEMNVSTLELGDSALYLCASSFGQSYSYEQYFGPGTRLTVT.

The chain combines TRBV6-2 or TRBV6-3 with TRBJ2-2, with 7 bases matching TRBD1. Looked up from germline, CDR1 is MNHEY and CDR2 is SVGEGT. CDR3 length: 16 residues. The V segment lost 0 bases and the J segment 5 bases; nucleotides outside the gene matches: 6. The CDR3 reads CASSYSRGRWTGELFF. CDR3 in DNA: TGTGCCAGCAGTTACTCGAGGGGGCGATGGACCGGGGAGCTGTTTTTT.

V and J are TRBV7-2 and TRBJ1-2; 7 bases map to TRBD1. The germline V gene has CDR1 SGHTA and CDR2 FQGNSA. The CDR3 totals 16 residues. J was trimmed by 0 bases and V by 1 base; bases with no gene match: 5. The CDR3 bases are TGTGCCAGCAGCTTAGTGGAGGGGGCCGCTAACTATGGCTACACCTTC. It is translated as CASSLVEGAANYGYTF.

This clonotype came up many times. The chain joins TRBV28 to TRBJ1-2; 7 bases line up with TRBD1. With V trimmed by 3 bases and J by 5 bases, 3 bases remained unmatched. Germline V gives CDR1 MDHEN, CDR2 SYDVKM. The CDR3 spans 13 residues. DNA for the CDR3: TGTGCCAGCAGTTTCGGACAGGCTTATGGCTACACCTTC. Amino acids: CASSFGQAYGYTF.

J is TRBJ1-1 and V is TRBV12-3 or TRBV12-4, with D possibly being TRBD1 (5 bases). The CDR3 sequence is 16 residues long. Trimming stripped 4 bases from V and 0 bases from J, with 15 bases between. CDR3 residues: CASSYPPGRMNTEAFF. CDR3 bases: TGTGCCAGCAGTTACCCTCCGGGACGCATGAACACTGAAGCTTTCTTT.

This clonotype was observed a handful of times. V and J are TRBV11-2 and TRBJ1-2; TRBD1 aligns across 11 bases. CDR1 is SGHAT and CDR2 is FQNNGV in the germline V gene. The CDR3 extends over 15 amino acids. The V and J ends lost 4 bases and 0 bases, in that order; junction bases with no gene match: 1. The CDR3 protein is CASSWGQGANYGYTF. The DNA for the CDR3 is TGTGCCAGCAGCTGGGGACAGGGGGCTAACTATGGCTACACCTTC. The whole variable domain, filled in from reference TRBV11-2 and TRBJ1-2, reads EAGVAQSPRYKIIEKRQSVAFWCNPISGHATLYWYQQILGQGPKLLIQFQNNGVVDDSQLPKDRFSAERLKGVDSTLKIQPAKLEDSAVYLCASSWGQGANYGYTFGSGTRLTVV.

The genes are TRBV6-5 and TRBJ1-1, with a tentative D call TRBD1 (6 bases). Per the germline V gene, CDR1 is MNHEY and CDR2 is SVGAGI. V gave up 6 bases and J gave up 1 base, with 15 bases separating them. This CDR3 has 15 amino acids. CDR3 in amino acids: CASRPPGQRNTEAFF. CDR3 sequence (DNA): TGTGCCAGCAGGCCTCCGGGACAACGGAACACTGAAGCTTTCTTT.

This clonotype has more than one count but fewer than ten. The rearrangement links TRBV7-6 to TRBJ2-6; 7 bases are a match to TRBD1. After removal of 4 bases from V and 0 bases from J, the junction contained 3 bases not matched to a gene. CDR3 length equals 16 residues. The germline V gene has CDR1 SGHVS and CDR2 FNYEAQ. CDR3 sequence: CASSSGTVSGANVLTF. The DNA of the CDR3 is TGTGCCAGCAGCTCGGGGACAGTCTCTGGGGCCAACGTCCTGACTTTC.

V is TRBV7-2 and J is TRBJ2-3, with 7 nucleotides matching TRBD2. Germline CDR1 SGHTA, CDR2 FQGNSA. CDR3 length: 16 amino acids. With 5 bases clipped from V and 7 bases from J, the junction kept 15 bases outside the gene matches. The CDR3 DNA reads as TGTGCCAGCAGCCTGGGGAGGGGAGGAAGAGTTAATACGCAGTATTTT. Its translation is CASSLGRGGRVNTQYF.

The CDR3, as DNA: TGCGCCAGCAGCTTTGACACCTCGGCTAGCACAGATACGCAGTATTTT. This sequence encodes CASSFDTSASTDTQYF. The J gene is TRBJ2-3, the V gene TRBV5-1; no clear D. The CDR3 is made up of 16 amino acids. Germline lookup yields CDR1 SGHRS and CDR2 YFSETQ. V was pared by 2 bases and J by 0 bases, with 13 bases between. Looking up the rest from reference TRBV5-1 and TRBJ2-3 gives the full variable domain: KAGVTQTPRYLIKTRGQQVTLSCSPISGHRSVSWYQQTPGQGLQFLFEYFSETQRNKGNFPGRFSGRQFSNSRSEMNVSTLELGDSALYLCASSFDTSASTDTQYFGPGTRLTVL.

The chain combines TRBV20-1 with TRBJ1-2; no definite D call. CDR1 is DFQATT and CDR2 is SNEGSKA in the germline V gene (reference sequence). With 6 bases removed from V and 6 bases from J, the gap between germline ends came to 8 bases. The CDR3 has 10 residues. The CDR3 loop reads CSAREDGYTF. CDR3 coding DNA: TGCAGTGCCCGGGAGGATGGCTACACCTTC.

This clonotype was detected only a few times. The chain carries TRBV5-1 and TRBJ1-2, with D tentatively TRBD1 (5 bases). V gave up 0 bases and J gave up 0 bases, with 15 bases separating them. In germline, CDR1 is SGHRS, CDR2 YFSETQ. This CDR3 is 17 amino acids long. CDR3 in amino acids: CASSLDARVEANYGYTF. CDR3 DNA: TGCGCCAGCAGCTTGGACGCCAGGGTTGAGGCTAACTATGGCTACACCTTC.

The chain is built from TRBV5-4 and TRBJ2-4; TRBD1 might be the D (6 bases). There are 15 residues in the CDR3. The V end was cut by 4 bases, the J end by 6 bases, with 17 bases between. The germline CDR1 and CDR2 sequences are SGHNT and YYREEE (reference sequence). CDR3: CASSEGHPSGNIQYF. The CDR3 region has the DNA TGTGCCAGCAGCGAGGGACATCCCTCGGGAAACATTCAGTACTTC.

The chain has TRBV1 and TRBJ2-3. TRBV1 is labeled a pseudogene. The CDR3 is 16 amino acids. This chain's CDR3 is CTSSQDRAGLTDTQYF. The CDR3 nucleotides read TGCACCAGCAGCCAAGATCGAGCAGGTCTAACAGATACGCAGTATTTT.

This chain joins TRBV20-1 and TRBJ2-2; D gene ambiguous. The CDR3 runs 12 residues. Deletions cut 5 bases from V and 0 bases from J, with 4 bases between. Germline-derived CDR1 and CDR2 are DFQATT and SNEGSKA (reference sequence). CDR3 nucleotides: TGCAGTGCTCTGACGAACACCGGGGAGCTGTTTTTT. As protein: CSALTNTGELFF.

The V gene is TRBV12-3 or TRBV12-4, the J gene TRBJ1-2; 7 nucleotides line up with TRBD1. The V and J ends lost 0 bases and 13 bases, in that order; junction bases with no gene match: 5. The CDR3 is 12 residues long. CDR3 amino acids: CASSLALRGTTF. CDR3 sequence (DNA): TGTGCCAGCAGTTTAGCGCTCAGGGGGACCACCTTC.

The V gene is TRBV5-6, the J gene TRBJ2-5, with no clear D. The CDR3 spans 12 residues. V was cut by 1 base and J by 4 bases, with 5 bases left in between. CDR1 SGHDT and CDR2 YYEEEE come from the germline V gene. The CDR3 reads CASSLWPETQYF. The CDR3, as DNA: TGTGCCAGCAGCTTGTGGCCAGAGACCCAGTACTTC.

The chain carries TRBV7-2 and TRBJ2-2; D is unresolved. This CDR3 has 16 amino acids. The germline V and J ends were trimmed by 3 bases and 1 base, with 12 bases remaining between them. Germline V gene lookup returns CDR1 SGHTA and CDR2 FQGNSA. The CDR3 nucleotides read TGTGCCAGCAGCTTCTCCGCTAGTGGGAACACCGGGGAGCTGTTTTTT. It specifies CASSFSASGNTGELFF.

This clonotype showed up many times. The chain recombines TRBV6-1 with TRBJ1-1; maybe TRBD1 (6 bases). The CDR3 is 13 amino acids. The germline gives CDR1 MNHNS, CDR2 SASEGT. V lost 10 bases to trimming and J lost 3 bases, with 15 bases between them. CDR3 sequence (DNA): TGTGCCACCCAAACAGGGCCGGACACTGAAGCTTTCTTT. Protein product: CATQTGPDTEAFF.

The gene calls are TRBV6-6 and TRBJ1-6, with 7 bases identical to TRBD1. CDR3 length: 14 amino acids. The germline V gene has CDR1 MNHNY and CDR2 SVGAGI (reference sequence). The ends lost 6 bases at V and 6 bases at J; junction bases unmatched: 5. The CDR3 loop is CASSIRGGNSPLHF. In DNA form, the CDR3 reads TGTGCCAGCAGCATCAGGGGGGGTAATTCACCCCTCCACTTT.

This clonotype was observed a handful of times. The J gene is TRBJ2-3, the V gene TRBV4-3; tentative D call: TRBD1 (5 bases). Deletions cut 4 bases from V and 0 bases from J, with 20 bases between. This CDR3 has 18 amino acids. Germline CDR1 LGHNA, CDR2 YSLEER. For the CDR3, the DNA is TGCGCCAGCAGCCGCTCTAGACAGCGCTACTTTAGCACAGATACGCAGTATTTT. Its translation is CASSRSRQRYFSTDTQYF.

The chain couples TRBV5-1 to TRBJ1-3, with TRBD1 matching over 9 bases. V was pared by 3 bases and J by 2 bases, with 3 bases of the junction left unmatched. The CDR3 is 15 amino acids. Germline lookup yields CDR1 SGHRS and CDR2 YFSETQ. As DNA, the CDR3 is TGCGCCAGCAGCTGGACAGGGGATACTGGAAACACCATATATTTT. Amino acid sequence: CASSWTGDTGNTIYF.

This clonotype was recorded a few times. The chain combines TRBV19 with TRBJ2-2, with 7 bases lining up with TRBD1. The ends lost 6 bases at V and 4 bases at J; junction bases unmatched: 5. CDR3 length: 14 amino acids. Germline V CDR1 and CDR2: LNHDA, SQIVND (reference sequence). Here the CDR3 reads CASRGRGPTGELFF. The CDR3 DNA reads TGTGCCAGTAGGGGTAGGGGGCCCACCGGGGAGCTGTTTTTT. The full variable domain, completed using reference TRBV19 and TRBJ2-2, is DGGITQSPKYLFRKEGQNVTLSCEQNLNHDAMYWYRQDPGQGLRLIYYSQIVNDFQKGDIAEGYSVSREKKESFPLTVTSAQKNPTAFYLCASRGRGPTGELFFGEGSRLTVL.

V and J are TRBV6-1 and TRBJ1-1; TRBD1 is a possible D gene (5 bases). Trimming left V 4 bases short and J 5 bases short, with 14 bases between. The CDR3 is 14 residues long. CDR1 MNHNS and CDR2 SASEGT come from the germline V gene. Here the CDR3 DNA reads TGTGCCAGCAGTGGGGACGGGAGAGGGACTGAAGCTTTCTTT. This codes for CASSGDGRGTEAFF.

A few counts support this clonotype. The chain links TRBV5-1 to TRBJ2-1; D uncertain. CDR3 length: 15 amino acids. V was shortened by 0 bases and J by 0 bases, with 7 bases between the two germline ends. From germline, CDR1 is SGHRS and CDR2 YFSETQ. The CDR3 here is CASSLGPTSYNEQFF. The CDR3 bases are TGCGCCAGCAGCTTGGGACCGACCTCCTACAATGAGCAGTTCTTC.

The CDR3 nucleotides are TGCAGCGTTGTCCAGGGAGTCTCTGGAAACACCATATATTTT. This sequence encodes CSVVQGVSGNTIYF. The chain joins TRBV29-1 to TRBJ1-3, with a weak D call TRBD1 (5 bases). CDR3 length: 14 amino acids. Germline CDR1 and CDR2: SQVTM and ANQGSEA. The V end was cut by 4 bases, the J end by 0 bases, with 10 bases between. Full variable domain (rest looked up from reference TRBV29-1 and TRBJ1-3): SAVISQKPSRDICQRGTSLTIQCQVDSQVTMMFWYRQQPGQSLTLIATANQGSEATYESGFVIDKFPISRPNLTFSTLTVSNMSPEDSSIYLCSVVQGVSGNTIYFGEGSWLTVV.

This clonotype was counted only a few times. The chain couples TRBV7-9 to TRBJ1-1; D uncertain. Germline V lookup: CDR1 SEHNR, CDR2 FQNEAQ (reference sequence). The length of the CDR3 is 12 residues. V gave up 6 bases and J gave up 3 bases, with 8 bases separating them. The CDR3 sequence: CASSSAHTEAFF. The CDR3 bases are TGTGCCAGCAGTTCAGCCCACACTGAAGCTTTCTTT.

This clonotype was seen a handful of times. The chain joins TRBV20-1 to TRBJ1-1; D unclear. Germline assignment: CDR1 DFQATT and CDR2 SNEGSKA (reference sequence). The CDR3 totals 11 residues. The ends were cut back, 3 bases at V and 7 bases at J, with 9 bases in the middle. The CDR3 spells CSASRQFEAFF. CDR3 DNA: TGCAGTGCTAGTCGCCAGTTTGAAGCTTTCTTT.

The chain is built from TRBV10-1 and TRBJ2-2; D unclear. The ends were cut back, 4 bases at V and 5 bases at J, with 11 bases in the middle. Germline V gene sequence: CDR1 WNHNN, CDR2 SYGVQD (reference sequence). The CDR3 covers 14 residues. CDR3 residues: CASSARLSTGELFF. For the CDR3, the DNA is TGCGCCAGCAGTGCTAGGTTGTCTACCGGGGAGCTGTTTTTT.

This clonotype was seen more than once but under ten times. The rearrangement links TRBV7-9 to TRBJ2-6, with 10 bases fitting TRBD1. CDR3 size: 18 residues. Germline CDR1 is SEHNR and CDR2 is FQNEAQ (reference sequence). After removal of 5 bases from V and 2 bases from J, the junction contained 9 bases not matched to a gene. The CDR3: CASSTRRDRGTGANVLTF. The CDR3 DNA follows: TGTGCCAGCAGCACACGGCGGGACAGGGGAACTGGGGCCAACGTCCTGACTTTC.

This clonotype came up a few times. This chain links TRBV6-2 or TRBV6-3 with TRBJ2-1, with a possible D match to TRBD2 (5 bases). CDR1 is MNHEY and CDR2 is SVGEGT in the germline V gene. V gave up 4 bases and J gave up 1 base, with 14 bases separating them. The length of the CDR3 is 16 residues. DNA for the CDR3: TGTGCCAGCAGTTCACACCGGACTGGGTCCTACAATGAGCAGTTCTTC. This sequence encodes CASSSHRTGSYNEQFF.